One sample yielded the 25 T cell receptor beta chains listed below, sequenced in a study of shared clonotypes between healthy human individuals. Libraries were prepared by immunoSEQ multiplex PCR; TCRdb keeps only in-frame clonotypes and omits some of them. The data contain some 2.1 million clones, 85% to 95% of them singletons. Source material: naive CD4+ T cells sorted from blood. The sample's subset: CD45RA+ positively selected. Receptors were obtained from a man aged 18 to 29 in good health.

The rearrangement links TRBV18 to TRBJ2-7; the D is unclear. V was trimmed by 3 bases and J by 2 bases, leaving 11 bases between them. The CDR3 loop spans 14 amino acids. Germline values: CDR1 KGHSH, CDR2 LQKENI. CDR3 amino acids: CASSPAPHPYEQYF. The CDR3 nucleotides are TGTGCCAGCTCACCGGCCCCCCACCCCTACGAGCAGTACTTC.

The V and J genes are TRBV6-6 and TRBJ1-2; D possibly corresponds to TRBD1 (5 bases). This CDR3 is 16 amino acids long. Trimming removed 5 bases from V and 7 bases from J, with 23 bases in between. The germline V gene encodes CDR1 MNHNY and CDR2 SVGAGI (reference sequence). CDR3 residues: CASSLHRGTMMGGYTF. The DNA of the CDR3 is TGTGCCAGCAGTCTCCATCGGGGCACAATGATGGGTGGCTACACCTTC.

The CDR3 DNA sequence: TGCGCCAGCAGCCTACGGGGCGGGTTTACAGATACGCAGTATTTT. It yields the protein CASSLRGGFTDTQYF. This sequence joins TRBV4-1 and TRBJ2-3; tentatively, D is TRBD1 or TRBD2 (5 bases each). Trimming stripped 4 bases from V and 3 bases from J, with 14 bases between. The CDR3 loop spans 15 amino acids. Germline V gene lookup returns CDR1 MGHRA and CDR2 YSYEKL.

This clone was recorded once. A read error may explain this, as a much larger clone is one base away. In the same sample, other DNA sequences code for this CDR3. The V call is TRBV19, the J call TRBJ1-3; D gene uncertain. Germline CDR1 reads LNHDA; CDR2 reads SQIVND (reference sequence). The ends were cut back, 9 bases at V and 0 bases at J, with 6 bases in the middle. CDR3 length: 12 amino acids. The CDR3 spells CASRSSGNTIYF. CDR3 in DNA: TGTGCCAGCCGGAGCTCTGGAAACACCATATATTTT.

V and J are TRBV7-2 and TRBJ2-7, with TRBD2 matching 15 bases. Germline lookup yields CDR1 SGHTA and CDR2 FQGNSA. This CDR3 contains 14 residues. The junction had 9 bases not matched to a gene; V was cut back by 6 bases and J by 12 bases. CDR3 amino acids: CASSPAGLAGGSYF. In DNA form, the CDR3 reads TGTGCCAGCAGTCCCGCCGGACTAGCGGGAGGGTCGTACTTC.

This chain connects TRBV10-1 to TRBJ2-3; 8 bases are a match to TRBD1. The CDR3 length is 14 residues. V dropped 2 bases and J dropped 6; count of bases not matched to a gene: 4. CDR1 and CDR2 from the germline V gene are WNHNN and SYGVQD (reference sequence). In DNA form, the CDR3 reads TGCGCCAGCAGTGAGCAGGGGGCATCTGATACGCAGTATTTT. It is translated as CASSEQGASDTQYF.

The CDR3 DNA follows: TGTGCCACGGCCAGACAGGGGCTTCAAGAGACCCAGTACTTC. Protein sequence: CATARQGLQETQYF. This chain joins TRBV10-3 and TRBJ2-5, with TRBD1 matching over 8 bases. Germline lookup yields CDR1 ENHRY and CDR2 SYGVKD. The CDR3 is made up of 14 amino acids. V was clipped by 10 bases and J by 2 bases; unmatched bases: 9.

The rearrangement joins TRBV7-9 to TRBJ2-5, with a weak D call TRBD2 (5 bases). There are 16 residues in the CDR3. Germline lookup yields CDR1 SEHNR and CDR2 FQNEAQ (reference sequence). V lost 6 bases and J lost 0, with 17 bases in between. Here the CDR3 reads CASSYGLSEYQETQYF. CDR3 DNA: TGTGCCAGCAGTTATGGACTTTCCGAGTACCAAGAGACCCAGTACTTC.

The chain combines TRBV2 with TRBJ1-4; 7 nucleotides line up with TRBD1. The CDR3 extends over 14 amino acids. The V segment lost 5 bases and the J segment 8 bases; nucleotides outside the gene matches: 8. Germline values: CDR1 SNHLY, CDR2 FYNNEI. The CDR3: CASSSITGVEKLFF. CDR3 coding DNA: TGTGCCAGCAGTTCCATCACAGGGGTAGAAAAACTGTTTTTT.

On this clone: The sample contains more than one DNA sequence encoding this CDR3. V is TRBV28 and J is TRBJ1-5; D perhaps matches TRBD1 (5 bases). CDR3 length: 15 amino acids. Trimming took 5 bases from V and 0 from J, leaving 11 bases between them. Germline CDR1 is MDHEN and CDR2 is SYDVKM. The CDR3, as DNA: TGTGCCAGCAGTAGTGGGGGATATAGCAATCAGCCCCAGCATTTT. This sequence encodes CASSSGGYSNQPQHF. The variable domain in full, completed from reference TRBV28 and TRBJ1-5, reads DVKVTQSSRYLVKRTGEKVFLECVQDMDHENMFWYRQDPGLGLRLIYFSYDVKMKEKGDIPEGYSVSREKKERFSLILESASTNQTSMYLCASSSGGYSNQPQHFGDGTRLSIL.

This clone was seen just once. The rearrangement uses TRBV28 and TRBJ1-1; D is ambiguous. Germline values: CDR1 MDHEN, CDR2 SYDVKM. This CDR3 spans 14 amino acids. Trimming stripped 8 bases from V and 11 bases from J, with 24 bases between. The CDR3 sequence is CASRDSPGITSAFF. In DNA, the CDR3 is TGTGCCAGCCGTGACTCTCCGGGGATAACTTCGGCTTTCTTT.

The chain links TRBV2 to TRBJ1-1; TRBD1 matches at 7 bases. The CDR3 length is 14 residues. The trim removed 6 bases at V and 3 bases at J, leaving 7 bases unmatched. Germline V gene sequence: CDR1 SNHLY, CDR2 FYNNEI. CDR3 region: CASRPRQGYTEAFF. CDR3 in DNA: TGTGCCAGCAGACCAAGACAGGGCTACACTGAAGCTTTCTTT. The full variable domain, completed using reference TRBV2 and TRBJ1-1, is EPEVTQTPSHQVTQMGQEVILRCVPISNHLYFYWYRQILGQKVEFLVSFYNNEISEKSEIFDDQFSVERPDGSNFTLKIRSTKLEDSAMYFCASRPRQGYTEAFFGQGTRLTVV.

The J gene is TRBJ2-7, the V gene TRBV7-9, with D perhaps matching TRBD2 (5 bases). Germline V CDR1 and CDR2: SEHNR, FQNEAQ (reference sequence). V was clipped by 0 bases and J by 3 bases, with 12 bases between them. The CDR3 loop spans 15 amino acids. The DNA of the CDR3 is TGTGCCAGCAGCTTAGCCAGCGAGGGTTTCTACGAGCAGTACTTC. Translated: CASSLASEGFYEQYF.

Concerning this clone itself: One junction end does not reproduce the germline sequence, and a read error may be involved. The J gene is TRBJ2-7, the V gene TRBV6-6; a weak D match, TRBD1 (6 bases). Per germline, CDR1 MNHNY and CDR2 SVGAGI (reference sequence). The CDR3 loop spans 13 amino acids. CDR3: CASSYWTAYAQYF. In DNA form, the CDR3 reads TGTGCCAGCAGTTACTGGACAGCTTACGCGCAGTACTTC.

J is TRBJ2-7 and V is TRBV28; D is tentatively TRBD1 or TRBD2 (5 bases each). Looked up from germline, CDR1 is MDHEN and CDR2 is SYDVKM. CDR3 length: 14 residues. The V and J ends lost 5 bases and 11 bases respectively, with 22 bases between them. CDR3 loop: CASSPALGRVSEYF. CDR3 coding DNA: TGTGCCAGCAGTCCCGCCCTGGGGCGGGTGAGCGAGTACTTC.

Concerning this clone: The same CDR3 arises from other DNA sequences in this sample as well. The chain couples TRBV18 to TRBJ2-7; TRBD1 aligns across 7 bases. Germline-derived CDR1 and CDR2 are KGHSH and LQKENI. Trimming removed 3 bases from V and 3 bases from J; junction bases left unmatched: 5. This CDR3 comprises 14 residues. The CDR3 DNA sequence: TGTGCCAGCTCACCGAGGGACAGTAACTACGAGCAGTACTTC. This sequence encodes CASSPRDSNYEQYF.

This chain connects TRBV14 to TRBJ2-1, with TRBD2 identical over 11 bases. The V gene's germline CDR1 is SGHDN and CDR2 FVKESK. The CDR3 loop spans 16 amino acids. The junction had 10 bases not matched to a gene; V was cut back by 4 bases and J by 8 bases. The CDR3 reads CASSRIAGGGIYEQFF. CDR3 DNA sequence: TGTGCCAGCAGCCGTATAGCGGGAGGGGGCATTTATGAGCAGTTCTTC.

About this clone: This sample also contains other DNA sequences that code for the same CDR3. The rearrangement uses TRBV7-2 and TRBJ2-3; 8 nucleotides align to TRBD2. Looked up from germline, CDR1 is SGHTA and CDR2 is FQGNSA. After removal of 4 bases from V and 1 base from J, the junction contained 4 bases not matched to a gene. The CDR3 consists of 15 residues. This CDR3 reads CASSSGGLGTDTQYF. CDR3 bases: TGTGCCAGCAGCTCGGGGGGACTAGGCACAGATACGCAGTATTTT.

This clone was picked up one time. The chain links TRBV7-6 to TRBJ2-7; D might be TRBD1 (6 bases). V shed 5 bases and J shed 9 bases, with 23 bases lying between them. Looked up from germline, CDR1 is SGHVS and CDR2 is FNYEAQ. The CDR3 is made up of 15 amino acids. CDR3 coding DNA: TGTGCCAGCAGCATGCTTCAGGGGCCTTCACTGGTGCAGTACTTC. It is translated as CASSMLQGPSLVQYF.

In the case of this clone: A much larger clone lies a single base off, so this may be a read error. The rearrangement links TRBV27 to TRBJ2-7; 8 positions agree with TRBD1. The CDR3 spans 12 residues. J was trimmed by 4 bases and V by 6 bases; bases with no gene match: 2. CDR1 and CDR2 from the germline V gene are MNHEY and SMNVEV (reference sequence). In DNA, the CDR3 is TGTGCCAGCAGCTGGACAGGGTACGAGCAGTACTTC. It specifies CASSWTGYEQYF.

The V gene is TRBV6-5, the J gene TRBJ2-5; 10 positions match TRBD2. The V gene end was trimmed by 4 bases and the J gene end by 1 base; junction bases not matched to a gene: 6. The CDR3 extends over 16 amino acids. Germline V gives CDR1 MNHEY, CDR2 SVGAGI. CDR3 nucleotides: TGTGCCAGCAGTTCCCTTACTAGCGGGATCCAAGAGACCCAGTACTTC. It translates to CASSSLTSGIQETQYF.

The V gene is TRBV30, the J gene TRBJ2-2; either TRBD1 or TRBD2 may supply D (5 bases each). This CDR3 has 13 amino acids. Trimming took off 5 bases at V and 6 bases at J, with 13 bases between the two ends. The germline gives CDR1 GTSNPN, CDR2 SVGIG (reference sequence). In DNA form, the CDR3 reads TGTGCCTGGGGGGCTGGCGGGCCCGGGGAGCTGTTTTTT. Its translation is CAWGAGGPGELFF.

This chain uses TRBV2 with TRBJ1-6; perhaps TRBD1 as D (5 bases). The V end lost 8 bases, the J end lost 5 bases, and 25 bases lay between the germline ends. CDR1 and CDR2 (germline): SNHLY, FYNNEI. The CDR3 totals 18 residues. The CDR3 is CASVARLLPRGDNSPLHF. CDR3 nucleotide sequence: TGTGCCAGCGTGGCACGCTTATTACCACGGGGGGATAATTCACCCCTCCACTTT.

The chain carries TRBV5-1 and TRBJ1-3; unclear D gene. Germline CDR1 and CDR2: SGHRS and YFSETQ. The CDR3 totals 14 residues. V was trimmed by 5 bases and J by 0 bases, leaving 9 bases between them. The CDR3 here is CASRGGFSGNTIYF. The CDR3 region has the DNA TGCGCCAGCAGAGGTGGATTCTCTGGAAACACCATATATTTT.

V gene TRBV5-1 combines with J gene TRBJ1-2; possible D gene TRBD1, 5 bases. The V end lost 4 bases, the J end lost 6 bases, and 13 bases lay between the germline ends. From germline, CDR1 is SGHRS and CDR2 YFSETQ. The CDR3 consists of 13 residues. The CDR3 DNA reads as TGCGCCAGCAGCCAGACAGTTTTTGATGGCTACACCTTC. Translation gives CASSQTVFDGYTF.